This TCR beta chain emerged from a study of identical twins (dated by TCRdb to 2016 to 2017). About the full investigation: To test whether fetal clonotypes persist, the study used deep sequencing on TCR alpha and beta repertoires from monozygotic twins, unrelated adults of various ages, and cord blood. To rule out contamination, the twin experiments were replicated at different times with different library preparation protocols.

The receptor library was made with 5' RACE. The sample was run on an Illumina HiSeq 2000. A universal primer binding site was added through template switching, and the final cDNA carried a unique molecular identifier so that TCR cDNA molecules could be counted accurately. First-strand cDNA for TCR alpha and beta chains was synthesized from specific primers in the conserved constant-segment region. To control for contamination, every cDNA library was double barcoded, receiving both a SMART-Mk sample barcode and Illumina barcodes. TruSeq adapter sequences, together with Illumina sample barcodes, were added in two successive PCR steps. The TCR alpha and beta cDNA libraries were sequenced on the Illumina HiSeq platform using custom primers. In the original analysis: MiGEC processed the raw reads to extract unique molecular identifiers, while MiXCR was used to determine the CDR3 positions. For each individual, recombination models were inferred using an EM algorithm with the repgenHMM and IGoR tools. The tcR package in R was used for shared clonotype analysis, with sharing normalized by the product of cloneset sizes. To study raw recombination without the effects of thymic and clonal selection, out-of-frame nonproductive sequences were analyzed. TCRdb reworked the public reads: Q25 trimming with fastp, MiXCR clone assembly, productive beta chains retained. Identical CDR3 proteins give one entry, which carries the most common genes and DNA. These V and J calls originate from TCRdb's pipeline instead of the authors' own analysis. In all, the sample holds about 520,000 distinct CDR3 sequences, and less than 25% of those were seen once. The ten largest account for about 0.91% of the sample.

What the work shows at the level of the full study, not this receptor alone: Recombination models systematically underestimated out-of-frame TCR alpha sharing in monozygotic twins but agreed with sharing between unrelated individuals. Because the same donors could not be followed over many years, the conclusions relied on cross-sectional statistical analysis. In beta out-of-frame sequences, excess twin sharing was weaker, because having fewer shared sequences lowered the signal-to-noise ratio. Zero-insertion analyses could be partly confounded by invariant T cells such as MAIT and iNKT, though diverse VJ usage argued against such confounding for most clonotypes. Compared with coincidental sharing between unrelated individuals, out-of-frame TCR alpha sequences shared between twins had an excess of sequences with low generation probability. Fewer insertions were carried by abundant cord blood beta clonotypes, a similar but weaker trend appeared in young adult naive repertoires, and no such trend appeared in memory repertoires.

All donors were healthy Caucasians. Three pairs of female monozygotic twins, all aged 18 to 29 years, were included in the twin cohort. Positive isolation kits from Invitrogen were used to isolate CD4+ and CD8+ T cell populations. As concerns this clonotype: Its antigen remains undetermined. No qualities accompany the bases; no much larger clone lies one base away.

This same sample was also taken into another study, of T cells expressing NK-cell markers. As that second paper reports: TCR beta-chain repertoires were profiled in sorted CD3+CD56+NKG2C+, CD3+CD56+NKG2C- and CD3+CD56-NKG2C+ T-cell subsets from seven or eight donors. Among the eight sequenced donors, seven were HCMV-seropositive and one was HCMV-seronegative. In several experiments an anti-gammadeltaTCR antibody was added to restrict sorting to alphabetaTCR-expressing T cells. In roughly 6 donors, the dominant CD3+CD56+NKG2C+ clonotypes were among the top 10 CD8+ clonotypes and accounted for roughly 1.0-7.5% of CD8+ T cells. Those dominant clonotypes were again the most abundant among CD3+CD56-NKG2C+ cells in several donors, at about 25-65%. Whether the expanded NKG2C-expressing T cell clones were specific for HCMV antigens remained unclear. All eight donors whose samples were sequenced were randomly selected healthy volunteers, three of them men and five women. To determine HCMV serostatus, a commercial ELISA kit was used to detect HCMV-specific IgG in serum. MIGEC was used to demultiplex reads and group the reads by UMI, and MiTCR was used to assemble and quantify clonotypes. Only TCR cDNA sequences supported by at least two reads were kept to exclude erroneous sequences. The tcR package was used for downstream repertoire analysis, and clonotypes were matched across fractions by CDR3 nucleotide sequence plus V segment. VDJmatch was used to annotate antigen specificity against VDJdb, with one amino acid substitution allowed in CDR3.

Sequenced sample: CD4+ T cells sorted from blood. The source is a woman under 30 in good health.

The CDR3 protein: CATSRGSRGNEQFF. The bases read TGTGCCACCAGCAGAGGATCTCGGGGCAATGAGCAGTTCTTC. The rearrangement combines TRBV15 with TRBJ2-1; TRBD2 is perhaps the D gene, given 5 matching bases. The CDR3 numbers 14 residues from cysteine through phenylalanine. The DNA shown is the 42-base CDR3, in frame from base 1. V and J are truncated by 1 base and 6 bases respectively, leaving an intervening sequence of 10 bases. From the germline V gene (reference sequence), CDR1 is LNHNV and CDR2 is YYDKDF.